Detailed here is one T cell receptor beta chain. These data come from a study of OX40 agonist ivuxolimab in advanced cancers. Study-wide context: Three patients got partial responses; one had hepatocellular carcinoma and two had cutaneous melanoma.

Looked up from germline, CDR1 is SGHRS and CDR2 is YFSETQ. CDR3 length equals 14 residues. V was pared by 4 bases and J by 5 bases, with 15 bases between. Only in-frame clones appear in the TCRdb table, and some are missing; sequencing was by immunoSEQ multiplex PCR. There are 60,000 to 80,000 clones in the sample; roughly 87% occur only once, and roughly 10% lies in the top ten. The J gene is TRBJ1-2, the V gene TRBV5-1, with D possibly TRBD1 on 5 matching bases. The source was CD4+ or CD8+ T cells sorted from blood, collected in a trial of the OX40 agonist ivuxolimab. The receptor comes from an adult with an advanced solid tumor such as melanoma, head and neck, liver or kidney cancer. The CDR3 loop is CASSPGTGGYGYTF. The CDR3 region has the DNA TGCGCCAGCAGCCCAGGGACCGGAGGATATGGCTACACCTTC.